A selection of T cell receptor beta chains follows, all from one sample in a study of cytomegalovirus exposure and HLA in healthy donors. Measured with immunoSEQ multiplex PCR; TCRdb has only the in-frame clones, and not every one. The data contain about 130,000 clones, around 77% of them seen just once; the ten biggest clones take up around 13%. Sequencing input: PBMCs. These receptors were collected from a middle-aged woman in good health and CMV-seropositive. CDR3s include the opening cysteine and the closing phenylalanine or tryptophan. A D gene is named only where the DNA matches it firmly. Size tells how often a clone was seen (once, few, many) or the class of an expanded clone, and some rows leave it out.

d_call	j_call	clone_size	v_call	cdr3_aa	cdr3_nt
TRBD2	TRBJ2-1	NA	TRBV9	CASSVVGSGGLSQFF	TGTGCCAGCAGCGTAGTGGGTAGCGGGGGTTTATCGCAGTTCTTC
TRBD2	TRBJ2-1	few	TRBV6-5	CASIPTSGRKFF	TGTGCCAGCATCCCCACTAGCGGGAGAAAGTTCTTC
TRBD2	TRBJ2-3	NA	TRBV30	CAWSRGSLTDTQYF	TGTGCCTGGAGTCGCGGGAGTCTCACAGATACGCAGTATTTT
NA	TRBJ2-3	NA	TRBV6-5	CASSYAGRRDTQYF	TGTGCCAGCAGTTACGCCGGGAGAAGAGATACGCAGTATTTT
NA	TRBJ2-1	NA	TRBV11-2	CASSLKPGSYNEQFF	TGTGCCAGCAGCTTAAAACCAGGCTCCTACAATGAGCAGTTCTTC
NA	TRBJ1-3	NA	TRBV6-5	CASSPGHYSGNTIYF	TGTGCCAGCAGCCCTGGACACTACTCTGGAAACACCATATATTTT
TRBD1	TRBJ2-7	once	TRBV6-5	CASSYPKGQGTYEQYF	TGTGCCAGCAGTTACCCGAAAGGACAGGGAACCTACGAGCAGTACTTC
NA	TRBJ2-3	NA	TRBV30	CARKQGRSTDTQYF	TGTGCCCGAAAACAGGGGAGGAGCACAGATACGCAGTATTTT
TRBD1	TRBJ2-7	medium-sized	TRBV6-5	CASTPTGGLGEQYF	TGTGCCAGCACCCCGACAGGGGGTTTAGGGGAGCAGTACTTC
TRBD2	TRBJ2-7	NA	TRBV7-2	CASSSLAAREQYF	TGTGCCAGCAGCTCCCTAGCGGCTCGGGAGCAGTACTTC
NA	TRBJ1-1	NA	TRBV5-4	CASSLIGRGRLNTEAFF	TGTGCCAGCAGCTTGATAGGCAGGGGCCGTTTGAACACTGAAGCTTTCTTT
NA	TRBJ1-2	few	TRBV15	CATSRDSYGYTF	TGTGCCACCAGCAGGGACAGCTATGGCTACACCTTC
TRBD2	TRBJ2-5	NA	TRBV9	CASSPRLALETQYF	TGTGCCAGCAGCCCTCGACTAGCTTTGGAGACCCAGTACTTC
TRBD1	TRBJ2-7	NA	TRBV6-5	CASKQGGTYEQYF	TGTGCCAGCAAACAAGGGGGCACCTACGAGCAGTACTTC
TRBD2	TRBJ2-7	NA	TRBV10-1	CASSQLRGGYGEQYF	TGCGCCAGCAGTCAACTAAGGGGAGGGTACGGCGAGCAGTACTTC
NA	TRBJ2-7	NA	TRBV11-2	CASSRRQLHNSYEQYF	TGTGCCAGCAGCAGACGACAGTTGCATAACTCCTACGAGCAGTACTTC
TRBD2	TRBJ2-2	NA	TRBV19	CASRRTGTSGRTGELFF	TGTGCCAGTAGACGAACCGGGACTAGCGGGAGAACCGGGGAGCTGTTTTTT
TRBD1	TRBJ1-2	NA	TRBV7-9	CASSTKDRGNGYTF	TGTGCCAGCAGTACTAAGGACAGGGGAAATGGCTACACCTTC
TRBD2	TRBJ2-5	few	TRBV5-6	CASSLEAGVETQYF	TGTGCCAGCAGCTTAGAAGCGGGAGTAGAGACCCAGTACTTC
NA	TRBJ1-1	few	TRBV29-1	CSVGYMNTEAFF	TGCAGCGTTGGATACATGAACACTGAAGCTTTCTTT
NA	TRBJ2-7	NA	TRBV11-2	CASSLVGLYEQYF	TGTGCCAGCAGCTTAGTGGGGCTCTACGAGCAGTACTTC
NA	TRBJ1-1	NA	TRBV6-5	CASSLTGMNTEAFF	TGTGCCAGCAGTTTGACGGGGATGAACACTGAAGCTTTCTTT
TRBD1	TRBJ1-2	NA	TRBV11-2	CASSRPGQDYNYGYTF	TGTGCCAGCAGCCGGCCCGGACAGGACTATAACTATGGCTACACCTTC
TRBD1	TRBJ1-5	once	TRBV27	CASSSGTGGDQPQHF	TGTGCCAGCAGTTCCGGGACAGGGGGCGATCAGCCCCAGCATTTT
NA	TRBJ1-5	once	TRBV6-1	CAAGTGQPQHF	TGTGCCGCAGGAACAGGTCAGCCCCAGCATTTT
NA	TRBJ2-7	once	TRBV14	CASSQSSGHEQYF	TGTGCCAGCAGTCAGAGTAGCGGTCACGAGCAGTACTTC
NA	TRBJ1-5	NA	TRBV19	CASSLRGTPYSNQPQHF	TGTGCCAGTAGTCTCCGAGGTACACCTTATAGCAATCAGCCCCAGCATTTT
NA	TRBJ1-1	NA	TRBV6-5	CASSYSGGTEAFF	TGTGCCAGCAGTTACTCAGGGGGCACTGAAGCTTTCTTT
TRBD1	TRBJ1-2	NA	TRBV7-8	CASSSRTGHGYTF	TGTGCCAGCAGCTCTCGGACAGGGCATGGCTACACCTTC
NA	TRBJ2-2	NA	TRBV28	CASRPKGARRAGELFF	TGTGCCAGCAGACCCAAGGGAGCGCGACGGGCCGGGGAGCTGTTTTTT
NA	TRBJ2-5	once	TRBV27	CASSPWGDQETQYF	TGTGCCAGCAGTCCGTGGGGGGACCAAGAGACCCAGTACTTC
TRBD1	TRBJ2-2	few	TRBV5-4	CASSLDGQVNTGELFF	TGTGCCAGCAGCTTGGATGGACAGGTTAACACCGGGGAGCTGTTTTTT
TRBD2	TRBJ2-1	NA	TRBV19	CASSIAGGPYNEQFF	TGTGCCAGTAGTATAGCGGGAGGTCCCTACAATGAGCAGTTCTTC
NA	TRBJ2-7	NA	TRBV6-5	CASSTVGASVEQYF	TGTGCCAGCAGCACGGTGGGGGCGTCTGTCGAGCAGTACTTC
NA	TRBJ2-1	few	TRBV7-2	CASSSPLGGSVNEQFF	TGTGCCAGCAGCTCCCCGTTGGGGGGATCTGTCAATGAGCAGTTCTTC
NA	TRBJ2-5	NA	TRBV5-1	CASSLATVETQYF	TGCGCCAGCAGCTTGGCCACTGTCGAGACCCAGTACTTC
TRBD2	TRBJ2-1	NA	TRBV5-4	CASSLAEAGALYNEQFF	TGTGCCAGCAGCTTGGCCGAAGCGGGGGCCCTATACAATGAGCAGTTCTTC
NA	TRBJ2-2	once	TRBV6-5	CASSSRGGAGTGELFF	TGTGCCAGCAGTTCAAGGGGGGGCGCAGGGACCGGGGAGCTGTTTTTT
NA	TRBJ2-7	NA	TRBV6-5	CASKTSGSSYEQYF	TGTGCCAGCAAAACTTCGGGGAGCTCCTACGAGCAGTACTTC
NA	TRBJ2-3	NA	TRBV9	CASSARGLPGDTQYF	TGTGCCAGCAGCGCCCGGGGACTCCCGGGGGATACGCAGTATTTT
NA	TRBJ2-5	NA	TRBV2	CASSSTGTSQETQYF	TGTGCCAGCAGTTCTACAGGGACATCCCAAGAGACCCAGTACTTC
NA	TRBJ2-1	once	TRBV14	CASSQVSSRNYNEQFF	TGTGCCAGCAGCCAAGTATCTAGCCGAAACTACAATGAGCAGTTCTTC
NA	TRBJ2-1	few	TRBV19	CASSGGRDEQFF	TGTGCCAGTAGTGGAGGCCGGGATGAGCAGTTCTTC
NA	TRBJ2-2	NA	TRBV5-5	CASSLRSGSGELFF	TGTGCCAGCAGCTTGAGGTCAGGGTCCGGGGAGCTGTTTTTT
NA	TRBJ2-7	NA	TRBV5-1	CASSLTPGNTYEQYF	TGCGCCAGCAGCTTGACCCCAGGGAACACCTACGAGCAGTACTTC
TRBD1	TRBJ1-1	NA	TRBV13	CASSARQGMGTEAFF	TGTGCCAGCAGCGCCCGACAGGGGATGGGCACTGAAGCTTTCTTT
TRBD2	TRBJ2-2	NA	TRBV18	CASSPAGEGNTGELFF	TGTGCCAGCTCACCAGCGGGAGAAGGGAACACCGGGGAGCTGTTTTTT
NA	TRBJ2-7	NA	TRBV2	CASSEGGSYEQYF	TGTGCCAGCAGTGAAGGAGGGTCCTACGAGCAGTACTTC
TRBD2	TRBJ2-2	NA	TRBV6-6	CASRDYANTGELFF	TGTGCCAGCCGGGACTACGCGAACACCGGGGAGCTGTTTTTT